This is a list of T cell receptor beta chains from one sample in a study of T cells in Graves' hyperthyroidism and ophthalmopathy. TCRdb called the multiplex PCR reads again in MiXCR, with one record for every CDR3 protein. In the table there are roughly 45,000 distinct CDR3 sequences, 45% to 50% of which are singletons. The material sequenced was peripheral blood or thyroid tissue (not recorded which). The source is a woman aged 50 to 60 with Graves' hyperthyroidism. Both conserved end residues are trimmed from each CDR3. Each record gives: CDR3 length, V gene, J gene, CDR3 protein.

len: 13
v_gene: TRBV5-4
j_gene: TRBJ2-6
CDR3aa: ASSLGGTGANVLT

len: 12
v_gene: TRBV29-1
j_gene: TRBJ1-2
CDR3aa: SVAWSVRKGGYT

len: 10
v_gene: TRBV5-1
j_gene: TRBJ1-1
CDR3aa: ASSIDRAEAF

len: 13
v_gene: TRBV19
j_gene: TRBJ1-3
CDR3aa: ASSVSPSSGNTIY

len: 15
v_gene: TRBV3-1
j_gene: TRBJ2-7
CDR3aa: ASSHVSKGQEGDEQY

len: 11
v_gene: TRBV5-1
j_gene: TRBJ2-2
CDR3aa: ASSPGVNGELF

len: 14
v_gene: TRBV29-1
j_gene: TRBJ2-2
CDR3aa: SVGLAGWGNTGELF

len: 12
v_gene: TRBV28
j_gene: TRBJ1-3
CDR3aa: ASSPQGARYTIY

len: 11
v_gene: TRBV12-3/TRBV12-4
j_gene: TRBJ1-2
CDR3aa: ASSLTGFSGYT

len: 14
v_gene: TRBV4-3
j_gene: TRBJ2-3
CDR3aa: ASSQDTAGGTDTQY

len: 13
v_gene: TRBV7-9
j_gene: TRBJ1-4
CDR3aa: ASSLIAGSGEKLF

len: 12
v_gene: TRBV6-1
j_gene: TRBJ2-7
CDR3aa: ASSRSGGAYEQY

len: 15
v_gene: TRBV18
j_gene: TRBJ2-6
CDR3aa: ASSQVQGSSGANVLT

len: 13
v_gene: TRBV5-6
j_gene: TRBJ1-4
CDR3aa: ASSQDRSLANRLS

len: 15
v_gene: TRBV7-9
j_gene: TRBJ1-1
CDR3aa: ASSQSTGTGRGTEAF

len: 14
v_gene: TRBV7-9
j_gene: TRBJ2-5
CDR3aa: ASSLDWGGNIETQY

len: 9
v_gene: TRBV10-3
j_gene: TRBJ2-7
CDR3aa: AIRAAGDKY

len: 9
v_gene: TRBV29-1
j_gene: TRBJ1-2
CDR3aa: SVEVGGGYT

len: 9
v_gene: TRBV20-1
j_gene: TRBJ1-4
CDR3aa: SVGDFEKLF

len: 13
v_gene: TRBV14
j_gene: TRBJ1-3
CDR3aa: ASSLTGAPRSTIY

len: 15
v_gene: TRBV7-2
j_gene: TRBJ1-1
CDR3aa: ASSPRGQGVGNTEAF

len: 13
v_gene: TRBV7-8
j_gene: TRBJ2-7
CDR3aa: ASSYTGLAGGEQY

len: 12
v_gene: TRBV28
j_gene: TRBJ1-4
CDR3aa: ASSWGTGNEKLF

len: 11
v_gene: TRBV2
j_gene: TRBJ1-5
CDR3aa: ASSWDTEETQH

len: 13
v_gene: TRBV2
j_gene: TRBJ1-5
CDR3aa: ASSERAVSNQPQH

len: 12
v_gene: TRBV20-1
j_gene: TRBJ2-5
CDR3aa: SASATGGTQTQY

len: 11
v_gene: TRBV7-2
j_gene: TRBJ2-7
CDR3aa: ASSNGQGYEQY

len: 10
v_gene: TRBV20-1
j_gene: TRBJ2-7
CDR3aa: SASGSSYEQY

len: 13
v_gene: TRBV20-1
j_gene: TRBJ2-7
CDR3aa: SAPRLAGGPYEQY

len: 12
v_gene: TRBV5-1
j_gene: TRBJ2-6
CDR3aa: ASSGGSGANVLT

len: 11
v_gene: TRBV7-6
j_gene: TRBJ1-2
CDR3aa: ASSLGRNYGYT

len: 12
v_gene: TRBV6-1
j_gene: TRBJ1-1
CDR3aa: ASSEGLARAEAF

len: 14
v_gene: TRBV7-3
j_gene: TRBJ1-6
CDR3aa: ASSLWGQGLGSPLH

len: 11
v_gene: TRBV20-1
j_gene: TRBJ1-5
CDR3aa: SAKGNGDQPQH

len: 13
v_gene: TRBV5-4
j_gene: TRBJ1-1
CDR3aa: ASSPPRGLNTEAF

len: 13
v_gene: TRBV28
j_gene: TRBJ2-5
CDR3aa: ATTPLSAKQETQY

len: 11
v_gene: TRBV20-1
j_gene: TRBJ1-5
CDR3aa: SALTYSNQPQH

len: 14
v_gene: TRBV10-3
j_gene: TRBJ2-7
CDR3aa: AIRGTSGSAGYEQY

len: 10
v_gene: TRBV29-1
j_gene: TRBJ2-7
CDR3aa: SVEGGGNEQY

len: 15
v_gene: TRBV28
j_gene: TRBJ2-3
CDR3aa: ASSSYVGTGDSDTQY

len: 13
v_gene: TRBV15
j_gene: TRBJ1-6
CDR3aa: ATSQEGFWNSPLH

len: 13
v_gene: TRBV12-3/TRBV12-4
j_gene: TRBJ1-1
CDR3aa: ASTVSLILNTEAF

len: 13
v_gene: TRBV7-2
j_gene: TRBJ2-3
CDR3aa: ASRSGQGGTDTQY

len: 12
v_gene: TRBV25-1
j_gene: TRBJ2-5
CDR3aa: ASRTTGPGETQY

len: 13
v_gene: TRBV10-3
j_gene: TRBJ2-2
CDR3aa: ATTLAGASTGELV

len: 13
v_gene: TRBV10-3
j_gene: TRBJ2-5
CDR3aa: AIRTSGSGEETQY

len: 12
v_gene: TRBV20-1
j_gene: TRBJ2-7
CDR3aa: SARAGSGNYEQY

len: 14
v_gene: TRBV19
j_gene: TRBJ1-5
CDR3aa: ASTPRTGASNQPQH